Sequencing of this T cell receptor beta chain was carried out in a study of identifying expanded T cells in peripheral blood. Points from the study as a whole: Variance in clone template counts between roughly two-week samples significantly increased with total template count across all healthy donors. Differentially abundant clones: roughly 1.2 between replicates, 16.4 at two to three weeks, around 20 at four.

For this clone: Antigen unknown.

Collection occurred without any documented infections or immune events in donors. Here immunoSEQ multiplex PCR was the method, and the copy in TCRdb shows in-frame clones only, minus some. The repertoire holds roughly 81,000 clones, with 65% to 85% as singletons. The sequencing sample was made of blood. The receptor was isolated from a person aged 18-70 years in good health.

The DNA for the CDR3 is TGTGCCAGCAGCGTAAATATCCCGGGAGATACGCAGTATTTT. It encodes CASSVNIPGDTQYF. This chain connects TRBV9 to TRBJ2-3; no reliable D call. The CDR3 has 14 residues. CDR1 is SGDLS and CDR2 is YYNGEE in the germline V gene. With 1 base removed from V and 5 bases from J, the gap between germline ends came to 11 bases.